This T cell receptor (beta chain) was captured by sequencing in a study of blood T cell repertoires in COVID-19. Study-wide background: Sites in the United States, Italy and Spain provided acute and convalescent COVID-19 samples.

Germline V gene data show CDR1 as SGHTA and CDR2 as FQGNSA. The CDR3 is 15 amino acids. Unmatched junction bases numbered 11, after V lost 6 bases and J lost 5 bases. Method: immunoSEQ multiplex PCR; TCRdb's copy keeps in-frame clones and lacks some. The top ten hold over 9.5% of the sample, which has about 68,000 clones, more than 75% seen once. The clonotype was recovered from a human donor in a cohort sampled during active COVID-19. The chain combines TRBV7-2 with TRBJ2-5; 8 bases align to TRBD2. The sequencing input was peripheral blood. As DNA, the CDR3 is TGTGCCAGCAGGCCCCGGGGGGGGCCTCAGGAGACCCAGTACTTC. This gives the protein CASRPRGGPQETQYF.